This paragraph covers one T cell receptor (beta chain) sequence. No antigen is known for it. Authors' data handling: The detection floor for productive clonotype frequency was 2.59 x 10-5. Repertoires were generated with immunoSEQ multiplex PCR, while TCRdb's copy carries only in-frame clones and drops some. V and J calls and clone size come straight from that table; D and trimming were deduced from the DNA. Here the sample spans fewer than 40,000 clones, over 65% being singletons. The data were taken from a study of STAT5B mutations in CD4+ large granular lymphocyte leukemia. Trimming removed 4 bases from V and 2 bases from J; junction bases left unmatched: 3. CDR3 length: 14 residues. Overall study results and limits: 8/27 top patient clones versus 2/35 control clones were TRBV06-family. Main leukemic clonotypes were patient-specific, but around 25% appeared at low frequency elsewhere.

The sample comprised CD4+ T cells from blood buffy coats. The TCR sequence derives from a human donor in good health. The rearrangement uses TRBV5-3 and TRBJ1-5; 7 bases match TRBD1. TRBV5-3 is classed as an ORF, of uncertain function. The CDR3 sequence is CARSHGTGNQPQHF. DNA for the CDR3: TGTGCCAGAAGCCACGGGACAGGCAATCAGCCCCAGCATTTT.